Below are 31 T cell receptor beta chains sequenced from a single sample in a study of blood T cells in healthy people across ages. A sample-barcoded 5' primer and a J-beta primer mix were used in a second PCR of about 7 to 12 cycles. TCRdb re-derived calls from the 5' RACE reads in MiXCR, one entry per CDR3 protein. Of 1.5 million to 2 million distinct CDR3 sequences in the sample, just under 50% were seen once. The sample taken for sequencing was blood. The receptors here all came from a woman aged 40 to 50 in good health.

The chain combines TRBV6-5 with TRBJ2-3; D may be TRBD2 (6 bases). Trimming cost V 5 bases and J 2 bases, with 20 bases left between them. Per the germline V gene, CDR1 is MNHEY and CDR2 is SVGAGI. This CDR3 is 17 amino acids long. CDR3 sequence (DNA): TGTGCCAGCAGTCACCGGGAGCCGTGGCGGACCACAGATACGCAGTATTTT. Protein sequence: CASSHREPWRTTDTQYF.

The rearrangement links TRBV9 to TRBJ1-1; D might be TRBD1 (6 bases). Germline CDR1 and CDR2: SGDLS and YYNGEE. The V gene lost 4 bases and the J gene lost 4 bases, with 17 bases spanning the gap. The CDR3 is 15 amino acids. In DNA form, the CDR3 reads TGTGCCAGCAGCACTCGTGAGGGGGTCGGCACTGAAGCTTTCTTT. This encodes CASSTREGVGTEAFF.

This clonotype was seen only a few times. The J gene is TRBJ2-7, the V gene TRBV6-2 or TRBV6-3; TRBD2 matches at 9 bases. V shed 6 bases and J 2 bases; nucleotides not matched to a gene: 8. The CDR3 has 15 amino acids. CDR1 is MNHEY and CDR2 is SVGEGT in the germline V gene. CDR3 amino acids: CASRKSSGGPYEQYF. CDR3 coding DNA: TGTGCCAGCAGAAAATCGAGCGGGGGGCCCTACGAGCAGTACTTC.

This clonotype appeared a few times. The V and J genes are TRBV18 and TRBJ2-5; the match to TRBD1 covers 8 bases. CDR3 length equals 13 residues. Germline CDR1 is KGHSH and CDR2 is LQKENI. The J segment lost 5 bases and the V segment lost 3 bases, leaving 2 bases of the junction unmatched. The chain's CDR3 is CASSPTGAETQYF. The CDR3 bases are TGTGCCAGCTCACCGACAGGGGCCGAGACCCAGTACTTC.

The chain joins TRBV7-2 to TRBJ2-3, with TRBD2 identical over 13 bases. The CDR3 is 17 residues long. Per the germline V gene, CDR1 is SGHTA and CDR2 is FQGNSA. Germline trimming cut 5 bases from V and 4 bases from J; bases unmatched to any gene: 9. CDR3 amino acids: CASSPGLAGTFSDTQYF. The CDR3 DNA reads as TGTGCCAGCAGCCCGGGACTAGCGGGGACATTTTCAGATACGCAGTATTTT.

This chain links TRBV20-1 with TRBJ2-5; D gene ambiguous. This CDR3 is 13 amino acids long. Trimming stripped 5 bases from V and 5 bases from J, with 15 bases between. The germline CDR1 and CDR2 sequences are DFQATT and SNEGSKA (reference sequence). The CDR3 DNA is TGCAGTGCTGAACCTGAAGATCTGGAGACCCAGTACTTC. Translation gives CSAEPEDLETQYF.

The rearrangement links TRBV20-1 to TRBJ2-3; D possibly uses TRBD1 or TRBD2 (5 bases each). Trimming shortened V by 5 bases and J by 2 bases, and 17 bases separated the two germline ends. Germline V lookup: CDR1 DFQATT, CDR2 SNEGSKA (reference sequence). The CDR3 extends over 15 amino acids. This CDR3 reads CSAFRDGESTDTQYF. CDR3 DNA sequence: TGCAGTGCTTTCCGGGACGGAGAATCCACAGATACGCAGTATTTT.

A few counts support this clonotype. The chain combines TRBV7-2 with TRBJ2-7; D is uncertain. V lost 0 bases and J lost 2, with 11 bases in between. Germline CDR1 and CDR2: SGHTA and FQGNSA. The CDR3 runs to 15 residues. The CDR3 here is CASSLAFNRAYEQYF. As DNA, the CDR3 is TGTGCCAGCAGCTTAGCGTTCAACCGAGCCTACGAGCAGTACTTC.

The chain recombines TRBV6-1 with TRBJ2-5; TRBD1 might be the D (5 bases). The V gene's germline CDR1 is MNHNS and CDR2 SASEGT. V lost 7 bases to trimming and J lost 2 bases, with 17 bases between them. The CDR3 totals 15 residues. The CDR3 reads CASTRQPNAQETQYF. CDR3 nucleotide sequence: TGTGCCAGCACGAGACAGCCGAACGCACAAGAGACCCAGTACTTC.

This clonotype was recorded once. The chain joins TRBV14 to TRBJ2-7, with unresolved D. The CDR3 totals 14 residues. Germline CDR1 SGHDN, CDR2 FVKESK. V was cut by 1 base and J by 2 bases, with 9 bases left in between. The CDR3 reads CASSQAPRAYEQYF. The CDR3 nucleotides are TGTGCCAGCAGCCAAGCCCCACGGGCCTACGAGCAGTACTTC.

The chain uses TRBV27 and TRBJ2-7; the D gene could be TRBD1 or TRBD2 (5 bases each). V lost 7 bases, J lost 2 bases, and 18 bases lay in between. From germline, CDR1 is MNHEY and CDR2 SMNVEV (reference sequence). The CDR3 length is 15 residues. CDR3 sequence reads: CASKSPGTHPYEQYF. As DNA, the CDR3 is TGTGCCAGCAAAAGCCCCGGGACCCACCCCTACGAGCAGTACTTC.

The chain combines TRBV6-2 or TRBV6-3 with TRBJ2-1; D is perhaps TRBD1 or TRBD2 (5 bases each). The V end was cut by 4 bases, the J end by 9 bases, with 16 bases between. This CDR3 comprises 14 residues. The germline V gene has CDR1 MNHEY and CDR2 SVGEGT. CDR3 sequence: CASSFPGPKREQFF. DNA for the CDR3: TGTGCCAGCAGTTTCCCGGGGCCCAAACGTGAGCAGTTCTTC.

V and J are TRBV7-3 and TRBJ2-7, with 9 bases matching TRBD1. The CDR3 is 14 residues long. Germline V gene lookup returns CDR1 SGHTA and CDR2 FQGTGA. V trimming: 5 bases; J trimming: 9 bases; junction bases outside the gene matches: 11. CDR3 DNA: TGTGCCAGCAGCCCTACGGACAGGGGTGGGTGGCAGTACTTC. Amino acid sequence: CASSPTDRGGWQYF.

This sequence joins TRBV7-2 and TRBJ2-7; no definite D call. The V gene's germline CDR1 is SGHTA and CDR2 FQGNSA. This CDR3 spans 15 amino acids. Trimming shortened V by 4 bases and J by 5 bases, and 18 bases separated the two germline ends. In nucleotides, the CDR3 is TGTGCCAGCAGCTCGTTCGACCAAATACTCGACGAGCAGTACTTC. Translation: CASSSFDQILDEQYF.

This clonotype was counted between two and nine times. This rearrangement joins TRBV20-1 to TRBJ2-7; TRBD2 matches at 11 bases. Trimming cost V 3 bases and J 0 bases; bases outside gene matches: 4. In germline, CDR1 is DFQATT, CDR2 SNEGSKA (reference sequence). The CDR3 has 15 residues. The CDR3 is CSARASGGSSYEQYF. In DNA form, the CDR3 reads TGCAGTGCTAGGGCTAGCGGGGGGAGCTCCTACGAGCAGTACTTC.

The chain uses TRBV9 and TRBJ2-3; TRBD2 aligns across 8 bases. The germline V gene encodes CDR1 SGDLS and CDR2 YYNGEE. The CDR3 consists of 16 residues. Unmatched junction bases numbered 4, after V lost 1 base and J lost 0 bases. CDR3 nucleotides: TGTGCCAGCAGCGTACCAGCGGGGGCCAGCACAGATACGCAGTATTTT. It is translated as CASSVPAGASTDTQYF.

This clonotype turned up a few times. This rearrangement joins TRBV7-2 to TRBJ2-1; the D gene could be TRBD1 or TRBD2 (5 bases each). The CDR3 is 16 amino acids. Germline values: CDR1 SGHTA, CDR2 FQGNSA. V lost 3 bases and J lost 5, with 17 bases in between. CDR3 amino acids: CASSFPIGTSNNEQFF. The CDR3 region has the DNA TGTGCCAGCAGCTTCCCGATCGGGACCTCTAACAATGAGCAGTTCTTC.

This rearrangement joins TRBV19 to TRBJ2-5, with TRBD1 matching 10 bases. The J call is doubtful: the DNA matches TRBJ2-7 better. Germline CDR1 LNHDA, CDR2 SQIVND (reference sequence). The CDR3 sequence is 17 residues long. The chain's CDR3 is CASSILPRQGAHYEQYF. DNA of the CDR3: TGTGCCAGTAGTATTTTACCAAGACAGGGGGCCCACTACGAGCAGTACTTC.

This rearrangement joins TRBV7-2 to TRBJ2-5; 10 nucleotides line up with TRBD1. The closer fit of TRBJ2-7 to the DNA end suggests the J call may be wrong. Germline CDR1 and CDR2: SGHTA and FQGNSA. There are 15 residues in the CDR3. The CDR3 DNA reads TGTGCCAGCAGCTTGGGGACAGGGGTTTTATACGAGCAGTACTTC. Protein: CASSLGTGVLYEQYF.

V and J are TRBV7-6 and TRBJ1-2; D not certain. Germline V gene lookup returns CDR1 SGHVS and CDR2 FNYEAQ. V was cut by 5 bases and J by 1 base, with 14 bases left in between. This CDR3 is built from 15 residues. The chain's CDR3 is CASSPQDSINYGYTF. The CDR3 bases are TGTGCCAGCAGCCCCCAGGACTCTATTAACTATGGCTACACCTTC. Complete variable domain (other parts from reference TRBV7-6 and TRBJ1-2): GAGVSQSPRYKVTKRGQDVALRCDPISGHVSLYWYRQALGQGPEFLTYFNYEAQQDKSGLPNDRFSAERPEGSISTLTIQRTEQRDSAMYRCASSPQDSINYGYTFGSGTRLTVV.

The chain is built from TRBV11-2 and TRBJ2-3, with D possibly matching TRBD2 (7 bases). The CDR3 totals 13 residues. V dropped 7 bases and J dropped 8 bases, with 16 bases sitting between them. The germline CDR1 and CDR2 sequences are SGHAT and FQNNGV. Written as DNA, the CDR3 is TGTGCCAGCAAGGGGGGGGGGCAACGTACGCAGTATTTT. This sequence encodes CASKGGGQRTQYF.

This chain connects TRBV6-1 to TRBJ1-6; D is possibly TRBD1 (6 bases). This CDR3 has 20 residues. V dropped 6 bases and J dropped 3 bases, with 27 bases sitting between them. CDR1 MNHNS and CDR2 SASEGT come from the germline V gene. In DNA form, the CDR3 reads TGTGCCAGCAGCCCCTCGGCCCGGGACAACCCAAAGGACTATAATTCACCCCTCCACTTT. Residues: CASSPSARDNPKDYNSPLHF.

DNA of the CDR3: TGTGCCACCAGCGTAACAGGGTCCGGGGCCAACGTCCTGACTTTC. Protein sequence: CATSVTGSGANVLTF. The chain uses TRBV15 and TRBJ2-6; D is perhaps TRBD1 (6 bases). The CDR3 extends over 15 amino acids. Germline V gene sequence: CDR1 LNHNV, CDR2 YYDKDF (reference sequence). V lost 5 bases, J lost 4 bases, and 12 bases lay in between.

V is TRBV4-1 and J is TRBJ2-3, with D perhaps matching TRBD1 or TRBD2 (6 bases each). CDR1 is MGHRA, CDR2 YSYEKL, per germline. The CDR3 has 15 amino acids. Between the trimmed V and J ends, which lost 1 base and 5 bases, there was a span of 13 bases. Here the CDR3 reads CASSQVTEGGDTQYF. DNA for the CDR3: TGCGCCAGCAGCCAAGTAACCGAGGGGGGAGATACGCAGTATTTT.

This clonotype has more than one count but fewer than ten. This rearrangement joins TRBV7-2 to TRBJ2-5; the D gene is possibly TRBD2 (5 bases). The CDR3 is made up of 17 amino acids. V lost 5 bases and J lost 5, with 24 bases in between. The V gene's germline CDR1 is SGHTA and CDR2 FQGNSA. CDR3 in DNA: TGTGCCAGCAGCGCCCGTCCCGTACCCGGGATGGGGGAGACCCAGTACTTC. Residues: CASSARPVPGMGETQYF.

The chain links TRBV7-2 to TRBJ2-5; D may be TRBD1 (5 bases). The end of the DNA fits TRBJ2-7 better, so the J call may be wrong. Looked up from germline, CDR1 is SGHTA and CDR2 is FQGNSA. The CDR3 runs to 16 residues. The CDR3 DNA is TGTGCCAGCAGCTTAGGTGTCAGGGCAGGGTCGGACGAGCAGTACTTC. Translated: CASSLGVRAGSDEQYF.

J is TRBJ2-5 and V is TRBV9, with D unclear. Trimming stripped 0 bases from V and 5 bases from J, with 14 bases between. CDR1 is SGDLS and CDR2 is YYNGEE in the germline V gene. The CDR3 consists of 15 residues. CDR3: CASSVEGLPRETQYF. CDR3 DNA: TGTGCCAGCAGCGTAGAGGGCCTACCCCGGGAGACCCAGTACTTC.

The rearrangement joins TRBV4-3 to TRBJ2-7, with 10 bases lining up with TRBD1. This CDR3 spans 17 amino acids. J lost 3 bases, V lost 4 bases, and 12 bases had no gene match. Germline CDR1 LGHNA, CDR2 YSLEER. The CDR3 here is CASSPERGQGLGYEQYF. CDR3 coding DNA: TGCGCCAGCAGCCCAGAGAGGGGACAGGGGCTTGGCTACGAGCAGTACTTC.

V is TRBV7-2 and J is TRBJ2-3; no clear D gene. V dropped 1 base and J dropped 6 bases, with 8 bases sitting between them. Germline-derived CDR1 and CDR2 are SGHTA and FQGNSA. The CDR3 has 13 amino acids. CDR3 protein: CASSLGHGDTQYF. In DNA, the CDR3 is TGTGCCAGCAGCTTAGGTCACGGGGATACGCAGTATTTT.

V is TRBV7-6 and J is TRBJ1-1, with D tentatively TRBD1 (5 bases). The V gene lost 0 bases and the J gene lost 4 bases, with 12 bases spanning the gap. CDR1 and CDR2 from the germline V gene are SGHVS and FNYEAQ. This CDR3 region has 15 residues. The CDR3 nucleotides are TGTGCCAGCAGCTTAGCGGGGGACGGACCCACTGAAGCTTTCTTT. Translating gives CASSLAGDGPTEAFF.

The chain employs TRBV12-3 or TRBV12-4 and TRBJ2-3; D might be TRBD2 (7 bases). V was pared by 4 bases and J by 5 bases, with 19 bases between. The CDR3 totals 16 residues. The CDR3 is CASSSPGLGGGDTQYF. DNA for the CDR3: TGTGCCAGCAGTTCCCCCGGACTGGGAGGGGGAGATACGCAGTATTTT.